A single sample is the source of the 16 T cell receptor beta chains below, sequenced in a study of metastatic and nonmetastatic thyroid tumors. All patients were treatment-naive before thyroid surgery. TCRdb re-called the PCR reads with MiXCR. Among roughly 30,000 clones listed, 10% to 12% were seen once. Input material: blood. These receptors were collected from a female donor with papillary thyroid cancer or a benign thyroid nodule (not recorded which). Some clones in this sample may be carry-over from other donors' samples.

Of note for this clone: The conserved phenylalanine or tryptophan is not found at the CDR3 terminus, so this likely reflects a read error. The V call is TRBV12-3 or TRBV12-4, the J call TRBJ2-2; D is perhaps TRBD2 (6 bases). The CDR3 totals 15 residues. This chain's CDR3 is CASSDSGTNAGELFL. The CDR3 DNA is TGTGCCAGCAGCGATAGCGGAACGAACGCCGGGGAGCTGTTTCTT.

This clone was detected many times. The genes are TRBV30 and TRBJ1-5, with unresolved D. The CDR3 has 15 residues. Germline CDR1 reads GTSNPN; CDR2 reads SVGIG (reference sequence). V lost 3 bases to trimming and J lost 3 bases, with 15 bases between them. CDR3 bases: TGTGCCTGGAGCCGGACCGCCCTACCCAATCAGCCCCAGCATTTT. Amino acid sequence: CAWSRTALPNQPQHF.

The sample holds many counts of this clone. The genes are TRBV7-6 and TRBJ2-3, with TRBD2 identical over 12 bases. The CDR3 runs 16 residues. The V gene's germline CDR1 is SGHVS and CDR2 FNYEAQ. V lost 4 bases and J lost 2; bases outside the gene matches: 4. The CDR3 bases are TGTGCCAGCAGCTATACTAGCGGGGGGTTCACAGATACGCAGTATTTT. Translation: CASSYTSGGFTDTQYF.

This clone occurred many times. The chain combines TRBV5-6 with TRBJ2-7, with D tentatively TRBD1 or TRBD2 (5 bases each). V lost 4 bases and J 3 bases, leaving 17 bases between the germline ends. Per the germline V gene, CDR1 is SGHDT and CDR2 is YYEEEE. This CDR3 has 15 amino acids. This CDR3 is CASSPGWGSYYEQYF. The CDR3, as DNA: TGTGCCAGCAGCCCCGGGTGGGGGAGCTACTACGAGCAGTACTTC.

This clone has at least ten counts. This chain links TRBV7-2 with TRBJ2-7; 10 bases match TRBD2. The ends lost 2 bases at V and 6 bases at J; junction bases unmatched: 7. Germline CDR1 and CDR2: SGHTA and FQGNSA. The CDR3 covers 15 residues. CDR3 region: CASSLRTSGMGEQYF. The CDR3 DNA is TGTGCCAGCAGCTTACGTACTAGCGGGATGGGCGAGCAGTACTTC.

This clone was observed many times. The chain employs TRBV20-1 and TRBJ2-3; D unresolved. CDR3 length: 14 residues. Germline V gives CDR1 DFQATT, CDR2 SNEGSKA (reference sequence). Trimming pared 0 bases from V and 4 bases from J, leaving 11 bases between. CDR3 loop: CSARDRKRADTQYF. CDR3 DNA: TGCAGTGCTAGAGATAGAAAGCGCGCAGATACGCAGTATTTT.

This chain links TRBV10-3 with TRBJ1-2; 10 bases align to TRBD1. The V gene end was trimmed by 4 bases and the J gene end by 5 bases; junction bases not matched to a gene: 13. This CDR3 region has 17 residues. Germline V gene sequence: CDR1 ENHRY, CDR2 SYGVKD. Here the CDR3 DNA reads TGTGCCATCAGTGTTCGGACAGGGGGTCTTATAGGATATGGCTACACCTTC. Translated: CAISVRTGGLIGYGYTF.

Many counts were recorded for this clone. This may be a read error, as it is one base from a much larger clone. The chain couples TRBV4-1 to TRBJ2-6; D is unresolved. Germline lookup yields CDR1 MGHRA and CDR2 YSYEKL. The CDR3 extends over 19 amino acids. The chain's CDR3 is CASSQAYGYRNSGANVLTF. The CDR3 DNA reads as TGCGCCAGCAGTCAAGCATACGGCTACCGAAACTCTGGGGCCAACGTCCTGACTTTC.

This clone has ten or more counts. V is TRBV27 and J is TRBJ2-1; D remains ambiguous. The CDR3 spans 13 residues. V was shortened by 10 bases and J by 1 base, with 11 bases between the two germline ends. Germline assignment: CDR1 MNHEY and CDR2 SMNVEV (reference sequence). CDR3 bases: TGTGCCACCTCGAGAGTATCCTACAATGAGCAGTTCTTC. Its translation is CATSRVSYNEQFF.

In this sample, this clone turned up many times. This rearrangement joins TRBV6-5 to TRBJ2-5, with D maybe TRBD2 (5 bases). V lost 0 bases and J lost 4, with 9 bases in between. The CDR3 covers 14 residues. The germline gives CDR1 MNHEY, CDR2 SVGAGI. In DNA, the CDR3 is TGTGCCAGCAGTTACTCAGGACTCCGAGAGACCCAGTACTTC. Translating it yields CASSYSGLRETQYF.

CDR3 residues: CTVHGPYGYTF. In nucleotides, the CDR3 is TGCACCGTGCACGGCCCCTATGGCTACACCTTC. The chain employs TRBV29-1 and TRBJ1-2, with D uncertain. CDR1 SQVTM and CDR2 ANQGSEA come from the germline V gene. The length of the CDR3 is 11 residues. The full variable domain, in which reference TRBV29-1 and TRBJ1-2 provide the parts outside the CDR3, is SAVISQKPSRDICQRGTSLTIQCQVDSQVTMMFWYRQQPGQSLTLIATANQGSEATYESGFVIDKFPISRPNLTFSTLTVSNMSPEDSSIYLCTVHGPYGYTFGSGTRLTVV.

This clone was counted between two and nine times. CDR3 sequence: CASSLERGPGDTQYF. In DNA, the CDR3 is TGCGCCAGCAGCTTGGAGCGGGGCCCGGGGGATACGCAGTATTTT. The chain employs TRBV5-1 and TRBJ2-3; 7 bases are a match to TRBD2. J was trimmed by 6 bases and V by 0 bases; bases with no gene match: 7. Germline assignment: CDR1 SGHRS and CDR2 YFSETQ. The CDR3 runs to 15 residues.

This clone was counted many times. This chain links TRBV5-8 with TRBJ1-5, with D uncertain. The V and J ends lost 5 bases and 2 bases respectively, with 14 bases between them. CDR1 is SGHTS, CDR2 YDEGEE, per germline. This CDR3 has 15 residues. The CDR3 here is CASSTRTSGNQPQHF. CDR3 nucleotides: TGTGCCAGCAGTACGCGGACGTCGGGCAATCAGCCCCAGCATTTT.

This clone was recorded many times. The gene calls are TRBV29-1 and TRBJ2-1, with D tentatively TRBD1 or TRBD2 (6 bases each). Trimming took 7 bases from V and 7 from J, leaving 17 bases between them. CDR1 and CDR2 (germline): SQVTM, ANQGSEA. CDR3 size: 13 residues. The CDR3 protein is CSAVKGGDNEQFF. The CDR3 coding sequence is TGCAGCGCCGTCAAGGGGGGAGATAATGAGCAGTTCTTC.

This clone was seen many times. The rearrangement joins TRBV15 to TRBJ2-1; D is possibly TRBD2 (5 bases). CDR3 length: 16 residues. Trimming cost V 0 bases and J 4 bases, with 13 bases left between them. Germline V gene lookup returns CDR1 LNHNV and CDR2 YYDKDF (reference sequence). The CDR3 bases are TGTGCCACCAGCAGAGATCCCGGGGAACCTTACAATGAGCAGTTCTTC. Translating it yields CATSRDPGEPYNEQFF.

This clone rates as medium-sized. The J gene is TRBJ1-2, the V gene TRBV6-2 or TRBV6-3; tentatively, D is TRBD1 (5 bases). Germline lookup yields CDR1 MNHEY and CDR2 SVGEGT. CDR3 length: 15 amino acids. Between the trimmed V and J ends, which lost 6 bases and 2 bases, there was a span of 16 bases. The chain's CDR3 is CASSPYWDGNYGYTF. CDR3 bases: TGTGCCAGCAGCCCATATTGGGACGGAAACTATGGCTACACCTTC.